This T cell receptor (beta chain) came from a study of T cell responses to AZD1222 COVID-19 vaccine. Between the trimmed V and J ends, which lost 3 bases and 0 bases, there was a span of 9 bases. This CDR3 is built from 15 residues. Germline CDR1 is MDHEN and CDR2 is SYDVKM. About this clone: Its cognate antigen is unknown.

Assay used: immunoSEQ multiplex PCR; TCRdb lists only in-frame clones, some missing. The table records 100,000 to 150,000 clones, about 92% of them present only once. Overall study results and limits: In all cases, repertoires were sampled only after the peak T cell response.

The specimen comprised peripheral blood, sampled on day 0 of MenACWY control vaccination. The receptor comes from an adult in good health. The chain employs TRBV28 and TRBJ1-3, with D unresolved. CDR3: CASSFGFSSGNTIYF. The CDR3, as DNA: TGTGCCAGCAGTTTTGGGTTTAGCTCTGGAAACACCATATATTTT.